This T cell receptor beta chain was observed in a study of cytomegalovirus exposure and HLA in healthy donors. Across the study: A subsequent analysis reported that the roughly 120 validation repertoires were produced on the same platform that had also been used for the roughly 700 first-cohort repertoires. Study findings and constraints: The classifier reportedly diagnosed cytomegalovirus status with high specificity and sensitivity. A list of 150 to 200 TCR beta chains associated with cytomegalovirus was given. In the 120 or so validation repertoires, approximately 94% of cluster scores exceeded 0, per a later analysis.

This CDR3 spans 17 amino acids. Losses at the gene ends were 4 bases for V and 5 bases for J; bases not matched to a gene: 16. Germline CDR1 reads LGHNA; CDR2 reads YSLEER. Turning to this clone: Its target is unknown.

Repertoires were generated with immunoSEQ multiplex PCR, while TCRdb's copy carries only in-frame clones and drops some. Of some 330,000 clones listed, roughly 89% were seen once; the top ten hold under 0.85%. The sequence was obtained from a woman between 18 and 30 years old in good health and CMV-seronegative. The chain is built from TRBV4-3 and TRBJ2-7; 8 bases agree with TRBD1. The sample consisted of PBMCs. CDR3 region: CASSRAVRDRSLHEQYF. The CDR3 bases are TGCGCCAGCAGCCGAGCCGTGAGGGACAGGTCTCTACACGAGCAGTACTTC.